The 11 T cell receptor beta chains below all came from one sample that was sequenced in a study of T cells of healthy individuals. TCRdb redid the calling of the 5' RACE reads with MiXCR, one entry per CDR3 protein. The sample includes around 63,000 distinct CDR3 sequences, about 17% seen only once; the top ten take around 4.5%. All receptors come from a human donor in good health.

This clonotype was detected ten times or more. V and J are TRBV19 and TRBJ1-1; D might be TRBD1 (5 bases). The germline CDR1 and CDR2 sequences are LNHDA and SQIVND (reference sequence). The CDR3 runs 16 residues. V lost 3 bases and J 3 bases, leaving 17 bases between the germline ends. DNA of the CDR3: TGTGCCAGTAGTATGGGGACTCGGGGTACTTACACTGAAGCTTTCTTT. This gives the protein CASSMGTRGTYTEAFF.

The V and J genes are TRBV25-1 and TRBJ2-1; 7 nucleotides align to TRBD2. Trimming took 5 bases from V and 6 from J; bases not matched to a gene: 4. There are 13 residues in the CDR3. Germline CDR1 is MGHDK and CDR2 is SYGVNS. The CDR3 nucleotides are TGTGCCAGCAGTCCGCGCGGGGGCAATGAGCAGTTCTTC. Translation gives CASSPRGGNEQFF.

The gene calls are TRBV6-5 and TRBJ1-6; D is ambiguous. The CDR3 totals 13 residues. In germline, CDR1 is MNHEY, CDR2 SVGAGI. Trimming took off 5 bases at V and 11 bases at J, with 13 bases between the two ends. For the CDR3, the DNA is TGTGCCAGCAGTATCCGAAGGTACACACCCCTCCACTTT. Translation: CASSIRRYTPLHF.

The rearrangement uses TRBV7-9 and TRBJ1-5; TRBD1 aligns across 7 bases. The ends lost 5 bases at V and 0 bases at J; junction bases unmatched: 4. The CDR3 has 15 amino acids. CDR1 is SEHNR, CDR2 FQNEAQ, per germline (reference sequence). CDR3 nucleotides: TGTGCCAGCAGCCCGGGGGACAGTAGCAATCAGCCCCAGCATTTT. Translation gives CASSPGDSSNQPQHF.

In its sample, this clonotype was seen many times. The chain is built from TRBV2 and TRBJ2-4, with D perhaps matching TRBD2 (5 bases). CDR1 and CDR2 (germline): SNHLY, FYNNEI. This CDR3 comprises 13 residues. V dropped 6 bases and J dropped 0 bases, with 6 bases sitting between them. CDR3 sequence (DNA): TGTGCCAGCAGAGGACTAGCCAAAAACATTCAGTACTTC. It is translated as CASRGLAKNIQYF. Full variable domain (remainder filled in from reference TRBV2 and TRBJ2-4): EPEVTQTPSHQVTQMGQEVILRCVPISNHLYFYWYRQILGQKVEFLVSFYNNEISEKSEIFDDQFSVERPDGSNFTLKIRSTKLEDSAMYFCASRGLAKNIQYFGAGTRLSVL.

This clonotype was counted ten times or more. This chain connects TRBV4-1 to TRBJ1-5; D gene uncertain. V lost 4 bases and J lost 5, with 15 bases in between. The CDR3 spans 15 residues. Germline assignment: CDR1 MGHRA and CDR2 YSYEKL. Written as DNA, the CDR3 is TGCGCCAGCAGCCGAAGGGATGCCGGAGATCAGCCCCAGCATTTT. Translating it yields CASSRRDAGDQPQHF.

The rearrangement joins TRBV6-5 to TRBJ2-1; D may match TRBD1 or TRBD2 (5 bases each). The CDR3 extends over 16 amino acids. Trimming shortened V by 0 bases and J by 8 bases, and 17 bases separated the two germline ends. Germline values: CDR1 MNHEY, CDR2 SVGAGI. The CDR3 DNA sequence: TGTGCCAGCAGTTACTCTCGAGGGGCCCTTAGTTATGAGCAGTTCTTC. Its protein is CASSYSRGALSYEQFF.

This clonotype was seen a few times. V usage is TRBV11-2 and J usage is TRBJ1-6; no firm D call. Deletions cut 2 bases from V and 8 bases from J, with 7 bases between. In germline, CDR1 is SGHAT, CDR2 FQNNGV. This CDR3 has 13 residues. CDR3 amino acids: CASSLNRDSPLHF. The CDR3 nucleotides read TGTGCCAGCAGCTTAAACAGAGATTCACCCCTCCACTTT.

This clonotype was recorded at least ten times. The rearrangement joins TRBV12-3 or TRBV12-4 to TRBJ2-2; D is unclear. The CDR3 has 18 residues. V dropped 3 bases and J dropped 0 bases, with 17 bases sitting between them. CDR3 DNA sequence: TGTGCCAGCAGTTTCCGCTTTTCTCGGCTATCGAACACCGGGGAGCTGTTTTTT. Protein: CASSFRFSRLSNTGELFF.

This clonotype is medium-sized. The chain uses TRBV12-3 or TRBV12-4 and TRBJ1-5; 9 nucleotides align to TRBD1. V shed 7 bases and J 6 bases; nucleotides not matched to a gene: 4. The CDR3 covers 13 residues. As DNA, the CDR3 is TGTGCCAGCACCTACAGGGGGCTTCAGCCCCAGCATTTT. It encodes CASTYRGLQPQHF.

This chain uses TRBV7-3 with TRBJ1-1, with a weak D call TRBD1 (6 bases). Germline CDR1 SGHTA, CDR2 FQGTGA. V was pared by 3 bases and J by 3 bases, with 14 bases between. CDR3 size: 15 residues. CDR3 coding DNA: TGTGCCAGCAGCTTGAGTCAGGGGCTAGACACTGAAGCTTTCTTT. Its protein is CASSLSQGLDTEAFF.